The entry below describes one T cell receptor beta chain. Produced via immunoSEQ multiplex PCR; TCRdb's table is partial and in-frame only. The sample shows approximately 100,000 clones, 80% to 90% of them seen only once. V lost 3 bases and J lost 1, with 11 bases in between. The CDR3 spans 14 residues. Per the germline V gene, CDR1 is DFQATT and CDR2 is SNEGSKA (reference sequence). This sample is drawn from a study of blood T cell repertoires in COVID-19. This sequence originates from a woman in her 50s who had recovered from COVID-19. The specimen sequenced was PBMCs or T cells enriched from blood (not recorded which). J is TRBJ2-3 and V is TRBV20-1, with a tentative D call TRBD2 (6 bases). The CDR3 region is CSASAGSGTDTQYF. The CDR3 DNA follows: TGCAGTGCTAGTGCGGGGTCCGGCACAGATACGCAGTATTTT.